These 21 T cell receptor beta chains share one sample of origin, sequenced in a study of metastatic and nonmetastatic thyroid tumors. Patients underwent thyroid surgery, and none had received any treatment before it. TCRdb recomputed clones from the PCR reads via MiXCR. The sample consists of about 49,000 clones, 20% of them appearing once. Input material: blood. The origin of the receptors is a female donor with papillary thyroid cancer or a benign thyroid nodule (not recorded which). Some clones in this sample may be carry-over from other donors' samples.

In DNA, the CDR3 is TGTGCCAGCAGTTACTCTCCAGCGGGAGAAGAGACCCAGTACTTC. It specifies CASSYSPAGEETQYF. The V gene is TRBV6-5, the J gene TRBJ2-5, with TRBD2 identical over 8 bases. The CDR3 covers 15 residues. Trimming cost V 0 bases and J 3 bases; bases outside gene matches: 3. CDR1 is MNHEY and CDR2 is SVGAGI in the germline V gene.

This clone was observed many times. The CDR3 region is CATSDLQGISVLGETQYF. The CDR3 bases are TGTGCCACCAGTGATTTGCAGGGTATTTCGGTTTTGGGAGAGACCCAGTACTTC. V usage is TRBV24-1 and J usage is TRBJ2-5; a possible D gene is TRBD1 (5 bases). With 0 bases removed from V and 4 bases from J, the gap between germline ends came to 20 bases. Germline values: CDR1 KGHDR, CDR2 SFDVKD. The CDR3 consists of 18 residues.

This clone was picked up many times. The CDR3 DNA reads TGTGCCAGCAGTGCCGGGACAGGGATCTCTAGCAATCAGCCCCAGCATTTT. Amino acids: CASSAGTGISSNQPQHF. This rearrangement joins TRBV2 to TRBJ1-5, with TRBD1 identical over 9 bases. Germline CDR1 reads SNHLY; CDR2 reads FYNNEI. J gave up 0 bases and V 4 bases, and 7 bases lay outside the gene matches. CDR3 length equals 17 residues.

The J gene is TRBJ1-4, the V gene TRBV20-1; D unresolved. The CDR3 has 14 amino acids. Germline V CDR1 and CDR2: DFQATT, SNEGSKA (reference sequence). Trimming took off 5 bases at V and 3 bases at J, with 13 bases between the two ends. CDR3 bases: TGCAGTGCTCGCCAAGGGCTTGCTAATGAAAAACTGTTTTTT. Translated: CSARQGLANEKLFF.

The table lists this clone with many counts. V usage is TRBV7-8 and J usage is TRBJ2-1, with D hard to call. In germline, CDR1 is SGHVS, CDR2 FQNEAQ. The V and J ends lost 1 base and 10 bases respectively, with 17 bases between them. CDR3 length: 15 residues. The CDR3 nucleotides are TGTGCCAGCAGCTTAGTTGGGTCTTCCCCTTACGAGCAGTTCTTC. This encodes CASSLVGSSPYEQFF. The whole variable domain, remainder taken from reference TRBV7-8 and TRBJ2-1, is GAGVSQSPRYKVAKRGQDVALRCDPISGHVSLFWYQQALGQGPEFLTYFQNEAQLDKSGLPSDRFFAERPEGSVSTLKIQRTQQEDSAVYLCASSLVGSSPYEQFFGPGTRLTVL.

In its sample, this clone was seen many times. V usage is TRBV20-1 and J usage is TRBJ2-7; the D gene is possibly TRBD1 (5 bases). CDR3 length: 13 amino acids. V lost 6 bases and J 6 bases, leaving 18 bases between the germline ends. Germline V gives CDR1 DFQATT, CDR2 SNEGSKA (reference sequence). The CDR3 region has the DNA TGCAGTGCCCGAGCACAGGAGAGAGGCGAGCAGTACTTC. This codes for CSARAQERGEQYF.

The rearrangement links TRBV25-1 to TRBJ2-3, with D perhaps matching TRBD1 or TRBD2 (5 bases each). Germline V gene lookup returns CDR1 MGHDK and CDR2 SYGVNS. Trimming stripped 5 bases from V and 13 bases from J, with 25 bases between. The CDR3 is 15 residues long. CDR3 amino acids: CASSHGTRRADKEYF. DNA of the CDR3: TGTGCCAGCAGTCACGGGACCCGCCGAGCAGATAAGGAGTATTTT.

The V and J genes are TRBV6-1 and TRBJ1-5; D ambiguous. The CDR3 loop spans 14 amino acids. With 9 bases removed from V and 5 bases from J, the gap between germline ends came to 17 bases. Germline CDR1 MNHNS, CDR2 SASEGT. The CDR3 sequence: CASREREEDQPQHF. The CDR3 DNA is TGTGCCAGTAGAGAAAGGGAGGAGGATCAGCCCCAGCATTTT.

The chain uses TRBV20-1 and TRBJ2-3; TRBD2 agrees at 7 bases. The CDR3 is made up of 15 amino acids. Germline V gene lookup returns CDR1 DFQATT and CDR2 SNEGSKA (reference sequence). CDR3 loop: CTSTGREVPTDTQYF. DNA for the CDR3: TGCACTTCTACGGGACGGGAGGTCCCCACAGATACGCAGTATTTT.

This clone was counted ten times or more. The chain combines TRBV28 with TRBJ2-2; TRBD2 matches 12 bases. The V gene's germline CDR1 is MDHEN and CDR2 SYDVKM. Trimming took 5 bases from V and 9 from J; bases not matched to a gene: 13. The CDR3 sequence is 17 residues long. The CDR3 here is CASSPTTSGRVVRELFF. The CDR3, as DNA: TGTGCCAGCAGTCCCACGACTAGCGGGAGAGTAGTGAGGGAGCTGTTTTTT.

This clone has at least ten counts. The chain has TRBV29-1 and TRBJ2-3; D remains ambiguous. V was trimmed by 6 bases and J by 0 bases, leaving 13 bases between them. Looked up from germline, CDR1 is SQVTM and CDR2 is ANQGSEA. This CDR3 has 14 residues. The CDR3 nucleotides read TGCAGCGTCGCATCGGGTTTTAGCACAGATACGCAGTATTTT. It yields the protein CSVASGFSTDTQYF.

This clone was observed at least ten times. This chain uses TRBV18 with TRBJ2-1; TRBD1 agrees at 9 bases. V was clipped by 3 bases and J by 9 bases; unmatched bases: 3. The CDR3 is 13 residues long. Germline V gene lookup returns CDR1 KGHSH and CDR2 LQKENI. For the CDR3, the DNA is TGTGCCAGCTCACCCCGGGACAGGGTTGAGCAGTTCTTC. This sequence encodes CASSPRDRVEQFF. Filled out from reference TRBV18 and TRBJ2-1, the complete variable domain reads NAGVMQNPRHLVRRRGQEARLRCSPMKGHSHVYWYRQLPEEGLKFMVYLQKENIIDESGMPKERFSAEFPKEGPSILRIQQVVRGDSAAYFCASSPRDRVEQFFGPGTRLTVL.

This clone turned up a few times. This may come from a read error, since a much larger clone is one base off. This chain connects TRBV11-2 to TRBJ2-1, with D tentatively TRBD1 (6 bases). The CDR3 contains 14 residues. Germline values: CDR1 SGHAT, CDR2 FQNNGV. The V end lost 5 bases, the J end lost 7 bases, and 15 bases lay between the germline ends. CDR3 sequence (DNA): TGTGCCAGCAGCATTTCTTGGACAGCGAATGAGCAGTTCTTC. As protein: CASSISWTANEQFF.

This clone was counted between two and nine times. With a much larger clone just one base away, this may be a read error. The chain combines TRBV28 with TRBJ2-7, with unresolved D. This CDR3 contains 14 residues. The ends were cut back, 5 bases at V and 5 bases at J, with 16 bases in the middle. CDR1 MDHEN and CDR2 SYDVKM come from the germline V gene. The CDR3 reads CASSLGPSSDEQYF. The DNA of the CDR3 is TGTGCCAGCAGTCTCGGTCCCTCATCGGACGAGCAGTACTTC.

Comments on this clone: A much larger clone lies a single base off, so this may be a read error. This chain uses TRBV14 with TRBJ2-2, with unresolved D. Trimming removed 6 bases from V and 0 bases from J, with 8 bases in between. The germline V gene has CDR1 SGHDN and CDR2 FVKESK. The CDR3 has 14 amino acids. CDR3 nucleotide sequence: TGTGCCAGCAGTTCTAGTGCGAACACCGGGGAGCTGTTTTTT. Encoded protein: CASSSSANTGELFF.

The table lists this clone with many counts. V usage is TRBV7-2 and J usage is TRBJ1-5; no clear D. V was shortened by 5 bases and J by 7 bases, with 12 bases between the two germline ends. Per the germline V gene, CDR1 is SGHTA and CDR2 is FQGNSA. This CDR3 contains 13 residues. The CDR3 reads CASSLPGSQPQHF. DNA of the CDR3: TGTGCCAGCAGCCTACCCGGTTCCCAGCCCCAGCATTTT.

This clone was recorded many times. The chain uses TRBV5-4 and TRBJ2-7; 8 positions match TRBD2. V was pared by 0 bases and J by 0 bases, with 2 bases of the junction left unmatched. There are 15 residues in the CDR3. CDR1 is SGHNT and CDR2 is YYREEE in the germline V gene (reference sequence). In nucleotides, the CDR3 is TGTGCCAGCAGCTTGGTTGGGACTAGCTCCTACGAGCAGTACTTC. Protein: CASSLVGTSSYEQYF.

At least ten counts were recorded for this clone. CDR3 DNA sequence: TGCAGTTGTCGGACTGGTGTGGGGGAGCAGTACTTC. Protein product: CSCRTGVGEQYF. The gene calls are TRBV20-1 and TRBJ2-7; tentatively, D is TRBD2 (5 bases). In germline, CDR1 is DFQATT, CDR2 SNEGSKA (reference sequence). Trimming removed 8 bases at V and 7 bases at J, with 18 bases between. CDR3 size: 12 residues.

This clone was seen a handful of times. The chain has TRBV28 and TRBJ1-3; unclear D gene. Germline-derived CDR1 and CDR2 are MDHEN and SYDVKM. Trimming cost V 3 bases and J 3 bases, with 18 bases left between them. The CDR3 length is 17 residues. The CDR3 loop reads CASSFPCYWWLGNTIYF. CDR3 DNA: TGTGCCAGCAGTTTCCCTTGCTATTGGTGGCTTGGAAACACCATATATTTT.

In this sample, this clone turned up many times. A much larger clone lies one base from this, so it may be a read error. The chain is built from TRBV13 and TRBJ1-2; tentative D call: TRBD1 (5 bases). Per the germline V gene, CDR1 is PRHDT and CDR2 is FYEKMQ (reference sequence). The CDR3 has 13 residues. The DNA of the CDR3 is TGTGTCAGCAGCCCCTACCCGGGACATGGCTACACCTTC. This translates into CVSSPYPGHGYTF.

This clone has more than one count but fewer than ten. Since a much larger clone is just one base distant, this may be a read error. V is TRBV27 and J is TRBJ1-4, with D tentatively TRBD1 (6 bases). Trimming took off 3 bases at V and 6 bases at J, with 20 bases between the two ends. Germline CDR1 MNHEY, CDR2 SMNVEV (reference sequence). This CDR3 is built from 17 residues. CDR3 bases: TGTGCCAGCAGTTTTCGGACAGACAGGTGGTCGGATGAAAAACTGTTTTTT. Amino acid sequence: CASSFRTDRWSDEKLFF.